This TCR beta chain emerged from a study of OX40 agonist ivuxolimab in advanced cancers. Study outcomes and limitations: Expanded clones were, on average, more numerous in CD8+ T cells than in CD4+.

Per the germline V gene, CDR1 is MDHEN and CDR2 is SYDVKM. This CDR3 is 13 amino acids long. V lost 6 bases to trimming and J lost 10 bases; unmatched junction nucleotides: 2. This clone was seen a handful of times. The antigen is undetermined. Profiled with immunoSEQ multiplex PCR; TCRdb holds only in-frame clones, not every one. The sample comprises roughly 56,000 clones, 84% of which are singletons, and about 4.8% rests with the top ten. This TCR came from an adult with an advanced solid tumor such as melanoma, head and neck, liver or kidney cancer. The V call is TRBV28, the J call TRBJ1-6, with 11 positions matching TRBD1. Sequenced material: CD4+ or CD8+ T cells sorted from blood, taken in a trial of the OX40 agonist ivuxolimab. The CDR3 region is CASRDRGHSPLHF. CDR3 DNA: TGTGCCAGCAGGGACAGGGGGCACTCACCCCTCCACTTT.